Listed below are T cell receptor beta chains from one sample, sequenced in a study of blood T cell repertoires in COVID-19. Assay used: immunoSEQ multiplex PCR; TCRdb lists only in-frame clones, some missing. There are 20,000 to 25,000 clones in the sample; roughly 85% occur only once, and less than 15% lies in the top ten. The specimen was peripheral blood. These receptors were collected from a woman of 80 years or more with active or convalescent COVID-19. Both conserved end residues are part of each CDR3. D genes are given only for firm matches. Not all rows give a size; the values are once, few, many and, for expanded clones, a class.

once	TRBV11-2	TRBJ1-5	NA	14	TGTGCCAGCAGCTTAGATGGAGTTAGTCAGCCCCAGCATTTT	CASSLDGVSQPQHF
NA	TRBV28	TRBJ1-4	NA	12	TGTGCCAGTAGCGTGGGTCATGAAAAACTGTTTTTT	CASSVGHEKLFF
NA	TRBV28	TRBJ1-5	NA	14	TGTGCCAGCAGCGATATAACTTTTTATCAGCCCCAGCATTTT	CASSDITFYQPQHF
NA	TRBV11-2	TRBJ2-1	NA	16	TGTGCCAGCAGCTTAGTTCGCGGCGTAAAAAACAATGAGCAGTTCTTC	CASSLVRGVKNNEQFF
NA	TRBV18	TRBJ2-6	TRBD1	17	TGTGCCAGCTCACCCGGACAGGGGGCTACTGGGGCCAACGTCCTGACTTTC	CASSPGQGATGANVLTF
NA	TRBV7-2	TRBJ2-2	NA	16	TGTGCCAGCAGCTCCCCCAGCGGAGCTAACACCGGGGAGCTGTTTTTT	CASSSPSGANTGELFF
NA	TRBV9	TRBJ2-5	TRBD1	17	TGTGCCAGCAGCGTAGGGCCAGGGGGCGCCGGTGGAGAGACCCAGTACTTC	CASSVGPGGAGGETQYF
NA	TRBV7-9	TRBJ2-7	TRBD1	14	TGTGCCAGCAGCCGGACAGGGGGATCCTACGAGCAGTACTTC	CASSRTGGSYEQYF
NA	TRBV5-1	TRBJ1-2	NA	15	TGCGCCAGCAGCTTGAACATCCAAGCTAACTATGGCTACACCTTC	CASSLNIQANYGYTF
once	TRBV30	TRBJ2-7	NA	12	TGTGCCTGGAGTATACAGGGATACGAGCAGTACTTC	CAWSIQGYEQYF
few	TRBV29-1	TRBJ2-1	NA	13	TGCAGCGTTGAAGAGGGCAGATACAATGAGCAGTTCTTC	CSVEEGRYNEQFF
NA	TRBV3-1/TRBV3-2	TRBJ1-2	NA	13	TGTGCCAGCAGCCAAGGGGGAGCGCATGGCTACACCTTC	CASSQGGAHGYTF
NA	TRBV5-6	TRBJ2-3	TRBD2	19	TGTGCCAGCAGCTTGGTAGGGACTAGCGGGAGGGAAACTACAGATACGCAGTATTTT	CASSLVGTSGRETTDTQYF
NA	TRBV9	TRBJ2-7	TRBD2	15	TGTGCCAGCAGCCCTGGGGTAGCGGGAGGACACGAGCAGTACTTC	CASSPGVAGGHEQYF
NA	TRBV27	TRBJ2-5	NA	19	TGTGCCAGCAGTTTCGTTGCGGAAGAGGGGGCAGGGAGGTTGGAGACCCAGTACTTC	CASSFVAEEGAGRLETQYF
NA	TRBV30	TRBJ2-7	TRBD1	15	TGTGCCTGGAGTGTCTCTCCCGGGACAGCCTACGAGCAGTACTTC	CAWSVSPGTAYEQYF
few	TRBV14	TRBJ1-2	NA	13	TGTGCCAGCAGGGGGGACTTCGACTATGGCTACACCTTC	CASRGDFDYGYTF
NA	TRBV3-1/TRBV3-2	TRBJ1-1	TRBD1	11	TGTGCCAGCAGCCGACAGGGAGAAGCTTTCTTT	CASSRQGEAFF
NA	TRBV29-1	TRBJ2-5	NA	12	TGCAGCGTTGACCTAGCTGGGGAGACCCAGTACTTC	CSVDLAGETQYF
NA	TRBV7-9	TRBJ2-7	NA	16	TGTGCCAGCAGCAGCCTAGACAGTTTCTTTCCCTACGAGCAGTACTTC	CASSSLDSFFPYEQYF
few	TRBV4-1	TRBJ1-1	NA	15	TGCGCCAGCAGCCAAGAACGACATCGGAACACTGAAGCTTTCTTT	CASSQERHRNTEAFF
once	TRBV30	TRBJ1-2	TRBD1	15	TGTGCCTGGAGTGTACGGGGACAGGGGGCGCAGGGCTACACCTTC	CAWSVRGQGAQGYTF
NA	TRBV28	TRBJ1-2	TRBD1	16	TGTGCCAGCAGTTCCTCGGGACAGGTGGGAGGCTATGGCTACACCTTC	CASSSSGQVGGYGYTF
NA	TRBV7-8	TRBJ2-2	TRBD1	17	TGTGCCAGCAGCTTAGCTGGACAGGGGGCCTGGACCGGGGAGCTGTTTTTT	CASSLAGQGAWTGELFF
few	TRBV4-1	TRBJ1-4	NA	16	TGCGCCAGCAGCCAGTTCAGCGGAGGGACGGGTGAAAAACTGTTTTTT	CASSQFSGGTGEKLFF
NA	TRBV4-1	TRBJ1-1	NA	13	TGCGCCAGCAGCCAGGTAGGGGCTAGGGAAGCTTTCTTT	CASSQVGAREAFF
NA	TRBV12-3/TRBV12-4	TRBJ1-2	NA	12	TGTGCCAGCAGGCGGGCAAATATGGCCTACACCTTC	CASRRANMAYTF
NA	TRBV9	TRBJ1-2	NA	14	TGTGCCAGCAGCGCGGGAGACGGTAGCTATGGCTACACCTTC	CASSAGDGSYGYTF
NA	TRBV19	TRBJ2-7	TRBD1	13	TGTGCCAGTAGTCCGCAGGGGGCCTACGAGCAGTACTTC	CASSPQGAYEQYF
once	TRBV5-5	TRBJ1-4	TRBD1	15	TGTGCCAGCAGCTGGACAGGGGGGGTTAATGAAAAACTGTTTTTT	CASSWTGGVNEKLFF
NA	TRBV19	TRBJ1-2	NA	15	TGTGCCAGTAGTATAGTTCTGGGGGGTGCTAATGGCTACACCTTC	CASSIVLGGANGYTF
NA	TRBV6-1	TRBJ2-1	TRBD2	16	TGTGCCAGCAGTGGGGGGGGTAGCGGGAGAGACAATGAGCAGTTCTTC	CASSGGGSGRDNEQFF
NA	TRBV7-3	TRBJ2-5	TRBD1	15	TGTGCCAGCAGCCCGGGCTATCGGACAGGGGAGACCCAGTACTTC	CASSPGYRTGETQYF
NA	TRBV27	TRBJ1-2	NA	14	TGTGCCAGCAGTGCGGCAGGGGATACGTATGGCTACACCTTC	CASSAAGDTYGYTF
NA	TRBV6-2/TRBV6-3	TRBJ1-2	NA	13	TGTGCCAGCAGTGTGGGGAGGATGTATGGCTACACCTTC	CASSVGRMYGYTF
few	TRBV11-3	TRBJ2-2	NA	14	TGTGCCAGCAGCTTAGGACAGAACACCGGGGAGCTGTTTTTT	CASSLGQNTGELFF
NA	TRBV27	TRBJ1-3	NA	16	TGTGCCAGCAGTCTCAGGGGTCCCATCTCTGGAAACACCATATATTTT	CASSLRGPISGNTIYF
few	TRBV7-3	TRBJ2-1	NA	16	TGTGCCAGCAGCTTCGTCGGGACAAGCTCCTACAATGAGCAGTTCTTC	CASSFVGTSSYNEQFF
NA	TRBV5-4	TRBJ2-7	TRBD1	12	TGTGCCAGCAGCTCACAGGGGGAGCAGCAGTACTTC	CASSSQGEQQYF
NA	TRBV27	TRBJ2-7	NA	14	TGTGCCAGCAGTTTCTCTCAGGGTCGCAACGAGCAGTACTTC	CASSFSQGRNEQYF
NA	TRBV2	TRBJ2-2	NA	15	TGTGCCAGCACTACCAGGGGAGGGTCTACCGGGGAGCTGTTTTTT	CASTTRGGSTGELFF
NA	TRBV20-1	TRBJ2-5	TRBD2	15	TGCAGTGCTAGTCGTCCAGCGGGAGGGGCGGGGACCCAGTACTTC	CSASRPAGGAGTQYF
NA	TRBV7-9	TRBJ2-7	NA	16	TGTGCCAGCAGCCCCCGGTGGACGAAAGGGGTAGGAGAGCAGTACTTC	CASSPRWTKGVGEQYF
NA	TRBV3-1/TRBV3-2	TRBJ2-5	TRBD1	15	TGTGCCAGCAGCCAATTAGACAGGGGACGAGAGACCCAGTACTTC	CASSQLDRGRETQYF
NA	TRBV5-1	TRBJ1-1	NA	15	TGCGCCAGCAGCTTGCAGGGAAGGACGAACACTGAAGCTTTCTTT	CASSLQGRTNTEAFF
NA	TRBV3-1/TRBV3-2	TRBJ2-2	TRBD2	16	TGTGCCAGCAGCCAGGCTAGCGGGAGCTCCACCGGGGAGCTGTTTTTT	CASSQASGSSTGELFF
few	TRBV7-8	TRBJ1-5	NA	15	TGTGCCAGCAGCTCTACAGACGGAGGCCGGCAGCCCCAGCATTTT	CASSSTDGGRQPQHF
once	TRBV4-2	TRBJ2-7	TRBD2	16	TGTGCCAGCAGCCAACCGGGACTAGCGGGAGTAGAGGAGCAGTACTTC	CASSQPGLAGVEEQYF
NA	TRBV19	TRBJ2-1	TRBD1	19	TGTGCCAGTAGTCCACGGACAGGGGCCATTAAAAGCTCCTACAATGAGCAGTTCTTC	CASSPRTGAIKSSYNEQFF
NA	TRBV5-8	TRBJ1-2	TRBD1	14	TGTGCCAGCAGCCTAAGGACAGGGTCGGATGGCTACACCTTC	CASSLRTGSDGYTF
NA	TRBV7-9	TRBJ1-3	NA	12	TGTGCCAGCAGCCAGGGGGGAAACACCATATATTTT	CASSQGGNTIYF